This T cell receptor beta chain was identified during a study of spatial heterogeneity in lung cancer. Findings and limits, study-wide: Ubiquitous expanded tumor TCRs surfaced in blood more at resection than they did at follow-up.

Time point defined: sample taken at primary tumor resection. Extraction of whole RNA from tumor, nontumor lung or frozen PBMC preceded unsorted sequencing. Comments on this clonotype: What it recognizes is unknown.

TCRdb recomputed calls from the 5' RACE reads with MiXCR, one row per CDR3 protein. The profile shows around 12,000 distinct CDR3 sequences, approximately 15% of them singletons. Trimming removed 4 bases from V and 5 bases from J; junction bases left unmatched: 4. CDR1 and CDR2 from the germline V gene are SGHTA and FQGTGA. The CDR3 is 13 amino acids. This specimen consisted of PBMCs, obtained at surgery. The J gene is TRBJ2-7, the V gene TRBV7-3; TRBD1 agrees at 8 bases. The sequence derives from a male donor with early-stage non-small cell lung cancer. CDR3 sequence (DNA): TGTGCCAGCAGCTCTACAGGGGGTGACGAGCAGTACTTC. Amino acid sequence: CASSSTGGDEQYF.